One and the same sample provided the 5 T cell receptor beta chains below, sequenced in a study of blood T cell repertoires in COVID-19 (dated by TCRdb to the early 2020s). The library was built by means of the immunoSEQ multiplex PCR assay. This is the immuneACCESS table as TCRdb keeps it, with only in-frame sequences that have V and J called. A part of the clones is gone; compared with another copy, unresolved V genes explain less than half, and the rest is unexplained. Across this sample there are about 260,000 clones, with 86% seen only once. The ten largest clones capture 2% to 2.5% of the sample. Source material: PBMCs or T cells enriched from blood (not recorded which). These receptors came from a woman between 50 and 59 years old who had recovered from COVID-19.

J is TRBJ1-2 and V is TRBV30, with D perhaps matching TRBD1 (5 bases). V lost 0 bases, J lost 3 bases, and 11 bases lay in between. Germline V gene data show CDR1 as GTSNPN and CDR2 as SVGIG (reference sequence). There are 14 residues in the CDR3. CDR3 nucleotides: TGTGCCTGGAGTGTGAAGGGGATGGACTATGGCTACACCTTC. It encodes CAWSVKGMDYGYTF.

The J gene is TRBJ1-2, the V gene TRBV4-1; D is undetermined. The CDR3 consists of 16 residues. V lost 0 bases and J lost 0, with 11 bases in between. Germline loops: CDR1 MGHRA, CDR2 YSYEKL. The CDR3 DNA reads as TGCGCCAGCAGCCAAGAAATCGGCGCGGCTAACTATGGCTACACCTTC. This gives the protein CASSQEIGAANYGYTF.

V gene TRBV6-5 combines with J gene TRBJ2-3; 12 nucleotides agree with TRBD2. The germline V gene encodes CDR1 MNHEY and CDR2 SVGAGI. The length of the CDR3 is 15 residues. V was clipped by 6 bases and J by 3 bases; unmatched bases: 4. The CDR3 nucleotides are TGTGCCAGCAGAAGACTAGCGGGGGAGACAGATACGCAGTATTTT. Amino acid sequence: CASRRLAGETDTQYF.

CDR3 sequence reads: CASSRGGTGNTIYF. CDR3 nucleotides: TGTGCCAGCAGCCGAGGGGGGACAGGAAACACCATATATTTT. V gene TRBV7-8 combines with J gene TRBJ1-3; D perhaps matches TRBD1 (6 bases). This CDR3 has 14 amino acids. Germline V gives CDR1 SGHVS, CDR2 FQNEAQ. The ends were cut back, 5 bases at V and 4 bases at J, with 12 bases in the middle.

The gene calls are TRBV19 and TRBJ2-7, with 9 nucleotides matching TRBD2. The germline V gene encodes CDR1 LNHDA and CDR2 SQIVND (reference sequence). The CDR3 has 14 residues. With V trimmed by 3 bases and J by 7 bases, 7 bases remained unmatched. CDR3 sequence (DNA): TGTGCCAGTAGTATCGCGGGAGGGCCGGGGGAGCAGTACTTC. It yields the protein CASSIAGGPGEQYF.